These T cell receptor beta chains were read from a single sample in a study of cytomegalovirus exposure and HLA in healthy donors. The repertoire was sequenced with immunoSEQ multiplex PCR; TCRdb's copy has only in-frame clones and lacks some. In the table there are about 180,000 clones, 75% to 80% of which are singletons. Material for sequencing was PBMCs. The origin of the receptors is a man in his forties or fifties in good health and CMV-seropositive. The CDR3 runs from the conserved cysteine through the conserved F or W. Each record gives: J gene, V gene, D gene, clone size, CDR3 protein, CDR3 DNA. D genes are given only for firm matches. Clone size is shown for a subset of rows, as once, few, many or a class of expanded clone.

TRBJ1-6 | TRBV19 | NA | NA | CASSPRGGGSPLHF | TGTGCCAGTAGTCCCCGGGGAGGGGGATCACCCCTCCACTTT
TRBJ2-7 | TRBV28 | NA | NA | CASSRQDTFYEQYF | TGTGCCAGCAGCCGACAGGACACATTCTACGAGCAGTACTTC
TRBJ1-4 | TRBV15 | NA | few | CATSSRGGEKLFF | TGTGCCACCAGCAGCCGGGGTGGTGAAAAACTGTTTTTT
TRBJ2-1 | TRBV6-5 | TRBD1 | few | CASNRPGQGNHEQFF | TGTGCCAGCAATAGACCGGGACAGGGCAACCATGAGCAGTTCTTC
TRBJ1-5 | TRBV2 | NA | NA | CANSRDMSNQPQHF | TGTGCCAACTCCAGGGATATGAGCAATCAGCCCCAGCATTTT
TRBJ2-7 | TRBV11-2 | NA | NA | CASSYRDTLAYEQYF | TGTGCCAGCAGTTACCGGGACACATTAGCCTACGAGCAGTACTTC
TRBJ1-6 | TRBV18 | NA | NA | CASSPTDRDSPLHF | TGTGCCAGCTCACCTACGGACAGAGATTCACCCCTCCACTTT
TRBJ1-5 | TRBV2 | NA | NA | CASSSGSNQPQHF | TGTGCCAGCTCATCGGGTTCAAATCAGCCCCAGCATTTT
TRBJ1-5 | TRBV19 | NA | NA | CASSDPGGYHQPQHF | TGTGCCAGTAGTGACCCCGGGGGATATCATCAGCCCCAGCATTTT
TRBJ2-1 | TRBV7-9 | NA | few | CASSLSHIPGDEQFF | TGTGCCAGCAGCTTAAGTCATATACCCGGGGATGAGCAGTTCTTC
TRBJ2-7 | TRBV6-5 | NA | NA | CASSLRGAYEQYF | TGTGCCAGCAGTCTCAGGGGGGCCTACGAGCAGTACTTC
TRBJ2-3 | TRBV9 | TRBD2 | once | CASSVVHGGGPSNTQYF | TGTGCCAGCAGCGTAGTACACGGGGGAGGGCCCAGTAATACGCAGTATTTT
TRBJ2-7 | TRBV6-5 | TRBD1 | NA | CASRPRGLTVNEQYF | TGTGCCAGCAGACCCAGGGGGCTCACCGTAAACGAGCAGTACTTC
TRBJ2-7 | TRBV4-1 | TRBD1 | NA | CASSFRDSPGEQYF | TGCGCCAGCAGCTTCCGGGACAGCCCTGGGGAGCAGTACTTC
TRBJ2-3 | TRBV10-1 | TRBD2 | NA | CATQAGREGRDTQYF | TGCGCCACCCAGGCGGGGCGGGAGGGCCGAGATACGCAGTATTTT
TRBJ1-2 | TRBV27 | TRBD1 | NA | CASSPKPGQANYGYTF | TGTGCCAGCAGCCCTAAACCCGGACAGGCTAACTATGGCTACACCTTC
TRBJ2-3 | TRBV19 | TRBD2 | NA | CASSKGPSGASTDTQYF | TGTGCCAGTAGTAAGGGGCCCAGCGGGGCTAGCACAGATACGCAGTATTTT
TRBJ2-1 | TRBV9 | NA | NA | CASSPFGVSSYNEQFF | TGTGCCAGCAGCCCCTTCGGGGTGAGCTCCTACAATGAGCAGTTCTTC